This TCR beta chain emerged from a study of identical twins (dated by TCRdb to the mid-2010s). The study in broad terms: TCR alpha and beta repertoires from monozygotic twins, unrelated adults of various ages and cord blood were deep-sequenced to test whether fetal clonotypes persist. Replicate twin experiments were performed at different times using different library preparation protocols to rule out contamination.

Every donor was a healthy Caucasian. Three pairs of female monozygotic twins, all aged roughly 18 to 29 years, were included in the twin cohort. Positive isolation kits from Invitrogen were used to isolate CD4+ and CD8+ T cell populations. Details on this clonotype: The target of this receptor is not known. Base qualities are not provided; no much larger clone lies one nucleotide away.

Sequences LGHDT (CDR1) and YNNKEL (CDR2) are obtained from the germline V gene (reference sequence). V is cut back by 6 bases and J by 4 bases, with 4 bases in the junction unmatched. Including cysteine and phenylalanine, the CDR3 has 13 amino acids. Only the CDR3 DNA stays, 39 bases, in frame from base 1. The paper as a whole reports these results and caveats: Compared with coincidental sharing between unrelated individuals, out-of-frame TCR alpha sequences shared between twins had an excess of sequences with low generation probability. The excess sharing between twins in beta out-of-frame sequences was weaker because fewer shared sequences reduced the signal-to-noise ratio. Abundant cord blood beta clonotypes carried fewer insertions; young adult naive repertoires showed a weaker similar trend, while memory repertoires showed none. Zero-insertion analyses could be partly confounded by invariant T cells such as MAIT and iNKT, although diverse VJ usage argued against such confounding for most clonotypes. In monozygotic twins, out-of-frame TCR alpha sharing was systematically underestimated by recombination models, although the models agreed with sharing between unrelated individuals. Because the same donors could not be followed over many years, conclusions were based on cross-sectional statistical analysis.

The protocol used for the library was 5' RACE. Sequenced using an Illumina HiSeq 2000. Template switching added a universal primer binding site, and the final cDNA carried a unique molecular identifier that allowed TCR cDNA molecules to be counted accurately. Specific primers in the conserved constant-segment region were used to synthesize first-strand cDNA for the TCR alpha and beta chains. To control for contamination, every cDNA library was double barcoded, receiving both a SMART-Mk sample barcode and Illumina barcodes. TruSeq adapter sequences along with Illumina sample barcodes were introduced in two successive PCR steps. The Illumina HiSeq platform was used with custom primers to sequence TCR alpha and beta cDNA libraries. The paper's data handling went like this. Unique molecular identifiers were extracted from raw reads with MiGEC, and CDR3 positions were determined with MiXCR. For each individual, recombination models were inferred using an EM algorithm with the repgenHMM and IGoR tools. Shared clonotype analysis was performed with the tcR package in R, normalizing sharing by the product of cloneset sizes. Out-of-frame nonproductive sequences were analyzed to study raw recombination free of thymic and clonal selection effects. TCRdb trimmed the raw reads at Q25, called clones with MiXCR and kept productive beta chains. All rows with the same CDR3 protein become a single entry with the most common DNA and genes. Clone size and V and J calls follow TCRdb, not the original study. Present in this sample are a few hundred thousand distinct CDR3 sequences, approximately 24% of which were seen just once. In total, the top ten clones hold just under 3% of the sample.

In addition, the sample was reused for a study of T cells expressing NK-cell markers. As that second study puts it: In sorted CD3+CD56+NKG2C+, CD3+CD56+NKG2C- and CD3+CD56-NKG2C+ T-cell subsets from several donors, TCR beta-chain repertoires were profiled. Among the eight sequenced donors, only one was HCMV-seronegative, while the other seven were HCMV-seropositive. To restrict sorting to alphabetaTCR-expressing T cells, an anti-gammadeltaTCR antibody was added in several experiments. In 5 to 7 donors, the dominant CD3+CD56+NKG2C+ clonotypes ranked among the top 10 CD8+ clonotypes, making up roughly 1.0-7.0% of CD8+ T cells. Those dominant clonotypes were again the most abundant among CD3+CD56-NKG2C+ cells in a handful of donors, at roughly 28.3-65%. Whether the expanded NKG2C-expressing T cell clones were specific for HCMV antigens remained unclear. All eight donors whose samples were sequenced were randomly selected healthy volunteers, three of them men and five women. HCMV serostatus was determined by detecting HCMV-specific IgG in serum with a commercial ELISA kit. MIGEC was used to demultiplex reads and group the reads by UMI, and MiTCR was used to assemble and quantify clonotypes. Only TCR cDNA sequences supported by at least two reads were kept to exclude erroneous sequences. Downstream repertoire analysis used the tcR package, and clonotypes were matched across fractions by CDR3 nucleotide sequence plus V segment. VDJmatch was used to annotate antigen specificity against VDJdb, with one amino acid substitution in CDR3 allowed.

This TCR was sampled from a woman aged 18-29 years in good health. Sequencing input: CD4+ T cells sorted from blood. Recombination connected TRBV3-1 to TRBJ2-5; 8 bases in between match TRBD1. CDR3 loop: CASRLRGRETQYF. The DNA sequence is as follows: TGTGCCAGCAGACTCAGGGGGCGAGAGACCCAGTACTTC.